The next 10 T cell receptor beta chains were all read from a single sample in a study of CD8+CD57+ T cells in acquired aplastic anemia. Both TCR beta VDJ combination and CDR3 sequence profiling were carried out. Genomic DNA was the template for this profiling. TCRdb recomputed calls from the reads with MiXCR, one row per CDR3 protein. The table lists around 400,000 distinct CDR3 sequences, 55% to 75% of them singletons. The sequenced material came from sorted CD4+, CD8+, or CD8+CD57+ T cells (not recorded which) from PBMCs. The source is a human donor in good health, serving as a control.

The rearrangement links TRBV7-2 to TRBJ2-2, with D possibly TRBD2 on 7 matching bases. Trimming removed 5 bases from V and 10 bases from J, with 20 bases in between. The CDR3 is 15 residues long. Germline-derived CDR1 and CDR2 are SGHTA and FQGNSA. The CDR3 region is CASSITAGDNEELFF. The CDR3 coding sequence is TGTGCCAGCAGCATTACCGCGGGGGACAACGAGGAGCTGTTTTTT.

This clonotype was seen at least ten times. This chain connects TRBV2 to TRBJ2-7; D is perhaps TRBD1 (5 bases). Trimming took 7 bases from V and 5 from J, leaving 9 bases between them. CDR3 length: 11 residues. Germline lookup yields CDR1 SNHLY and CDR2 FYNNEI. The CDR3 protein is CASTPRDEQYF. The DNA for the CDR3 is TGTGCCAGCACCCCCAGGGACGAGCAGTACTTC.

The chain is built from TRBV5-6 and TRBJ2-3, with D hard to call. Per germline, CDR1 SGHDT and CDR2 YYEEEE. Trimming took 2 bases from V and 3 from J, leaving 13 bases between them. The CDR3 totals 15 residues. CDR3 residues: CASSFGLGVTDTQYF. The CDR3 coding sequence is TGTGCCAGCAGCTTCGGCCTGGGCGTGACAGATACGCAGTATTTT.

Here the CDR3 reads CASSSSSTDTQYF. The CDR3 region has the DNA TGTGCCAGTAGTTCCTCTAGCACAGATACGCAGTATTTT. The chain uses TRBV19 and TRBJ2-3; no clear D. V was pared by 5 bases and J by 0 bases, with 6 bases between. CDR1 is LNHDA and CDR2 is SQIVND in the germline V gene (reference sequence). This CDR3 is built from 13 residues.

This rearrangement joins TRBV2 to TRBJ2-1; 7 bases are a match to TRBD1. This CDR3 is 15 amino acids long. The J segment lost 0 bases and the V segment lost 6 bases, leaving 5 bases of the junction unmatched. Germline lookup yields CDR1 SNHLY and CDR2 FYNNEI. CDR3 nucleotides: TGTGCCAGCAGGGAACAGGGGATCTCCTACAATGAGCAGTTCTTC. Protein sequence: CASREQGISYNEQFF.

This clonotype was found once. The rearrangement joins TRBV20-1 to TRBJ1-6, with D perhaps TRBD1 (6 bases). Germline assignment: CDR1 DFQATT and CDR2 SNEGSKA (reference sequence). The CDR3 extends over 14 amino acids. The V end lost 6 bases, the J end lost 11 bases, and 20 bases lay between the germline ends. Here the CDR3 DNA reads TGCAGTGCCAGGGCTGGGGGCGGGGAGACACCCCTCCACTTT. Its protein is CSARAGGGETPLHF.

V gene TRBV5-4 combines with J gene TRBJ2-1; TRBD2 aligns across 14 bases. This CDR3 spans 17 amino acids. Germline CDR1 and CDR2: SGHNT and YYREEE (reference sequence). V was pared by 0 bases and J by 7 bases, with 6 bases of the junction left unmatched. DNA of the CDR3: TGTGCCAGCAGCTTGGGGTCGCGACTAGCGGGGGGGAATGAGCAGTTCTTC. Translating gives CASSLGSRLAGGNEQFF.

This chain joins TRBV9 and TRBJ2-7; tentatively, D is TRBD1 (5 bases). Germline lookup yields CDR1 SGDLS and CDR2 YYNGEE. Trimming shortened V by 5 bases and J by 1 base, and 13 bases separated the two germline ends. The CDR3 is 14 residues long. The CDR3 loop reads CASSLRQRSYEQYF. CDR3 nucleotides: TGTGCCAGCAGTTTGCGACAGCGATCCTACGAGCAGTACTTC.

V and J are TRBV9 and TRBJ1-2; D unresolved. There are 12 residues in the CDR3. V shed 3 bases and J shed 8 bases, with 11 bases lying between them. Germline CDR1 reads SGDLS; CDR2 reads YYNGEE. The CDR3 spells CASSASKTGYTF. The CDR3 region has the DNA TGTGCCAGCAGCGCGTCGAAGACCGGCTACACCTTC.

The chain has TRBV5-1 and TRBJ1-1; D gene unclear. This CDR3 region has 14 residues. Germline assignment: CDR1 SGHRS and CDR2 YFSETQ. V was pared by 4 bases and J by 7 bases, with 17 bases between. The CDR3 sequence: CASSTEGASFEAFF. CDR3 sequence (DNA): TGCGCCAGCAGCACGGAGGGTGCGAGCTTTGAAGCTTTCTTT. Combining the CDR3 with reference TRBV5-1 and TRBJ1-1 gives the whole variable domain KAGVTQTPRYLIKTRGQQVTLSCSPISGHRSVSWYQQTPGQGLQFLFEYFSETQRNKGNFPGRFSGRQFSNSRSEMNVSTLELGDSALYLCASSTEGASFEAFFGQGTRLTVV.